The rows below give T cell receptor beta chains drawn from one sample of a study of blood T cell repertoires in COVID-19. Profiling relied on immunoSEQ multiplex PCR, and the TCRdb table lists in-frame clones only, not all of them. Of 140,000 to 150,000 clones in the sample, about four fifths were seen once. Sequencing input: peripheral blood. These receptors all stem from a man aged 65-85 years who had recovered from COVID-19. Both conserved end residues are part of each CDR3. The order of the fields is clone size, V gene, J gene, D gene, CDR3 DNA, CDR3 protein. D genes are given only for firm matches. Size values are once, few and many counts, or a class for expanded clones, and some rows have none.

NA	TRBV2	TRBJ2-7	NA	TGTGCCTGTCGGAGGGACGTAACCTACGAGCAGTACTTC	CACRRDVTYEQYF
NA	TRBV27	TRBJ1-3	NA	TGTGCCAGCAGTTTCACAGTCGGAAACACCATATATTTT	CASSFTVGNTIYF
once	TRBV7-2	TRBJ2-1	NA	TGTGCCAGCAGCTTAGGGAGGGCCGTGGTAGGCCATGAGCAGTTCTTC	CASSLGRAVVGHEQFF
NA	TRBV19	TRBJ2-7	TRBD2	TGTGCCAGTAGTATACTAGCGGATGTTGATTACGAGCAGTACTTC	CASSILADVDYEQYF
NA	TRBV7-9	TRBJ2-2	NA	TGTGCCAGCACCGAGGGGGCCGGGGAGCTGTTTTTT	CASTEGAGELFF
NA	TRBV7-9	TRBJ2-7	NA	TGTGCCAGCGCCGTTACAACCTACGAGCAGTACTTC	CASAVTTYEQYF
NA	TRBV5-1	TRBJ1-4	NA	TGCGCCAGCAGCCCGAGACAGGCTAATGAAAAACTGTTTTTT	CASSPRQANEKLFF
medium-sized	TRBV5-6	TRBJ2-2	NA	TGTGCCAGCAGCCGTCCTGGGGCTCCCGGGGAGCTGTTTTTT	CASSRPGAPGELFF
NA	TRBV3-1/TRBV3-2	TRBJ2-1	TRBD1	TGTGCCAGCAGCCAACCGGGACAGGGGAGAGGCAATGAGCAGTTCTTC	CASSQPGQGRGNEQFF
NA	TRBV5-1	TRBJ1-1	TRBD1	TGCGCCAGCAGCTTGGCCGGGACAGGGGATGTTGGCACTGAAGCTTTCTTT	CASSLAGTGDVGTEAFF
NA	TRBV7-2	TRBJ2-7	TRBD2	TGTGCCAGCAGCTCCCTTCGAAGATCCACCGGGAGGTACCACTACGAGCAGTACTTC	CASSSLRRSTGRYHYEQYF
once	TRBV5-1	TRBJ2-5	NA	TGCGCCAGCAGCTTAGGGGGAACGGAGACCCAGTACTTC	CASSLGGTETQYF
few	TRBV18	TRBJ2-1	TRBD2	TGTGCCAGCTCCCCCGGACTAGCGGGAAGAAGCAATGAGCAGTTCTTC	CASSPGLAGRSNEQFF
NA	TRBV6-1	TRBJ2-7	TRBD2	TGTGCCAGCAGTGAGCCTAGCGGCCCCAAGGACGAGCAGTACTTC	CASSEPSGPKDEQYF
NA	TRBV16	TRBJ2-1	NA	TGTGCCAGCAGCCATCTTCTGGGCACCAATGAGCAGTTCTTC	CASSHLLGTNEQFF
NA	TRBV4-3	TRBJ2-1	TRBD2	TGCGCCAGCAGCCAAGTGGTTGCGGGAGATGAGCAGTTCTTC	CASSQVVAGDEQFF
NA	TRBV7-9	TRBJ1-6	TRBD1	TGTGCCAGCAGCCGGGACAGCGGATCACCCCTCCACTTT	CASSRDSGSPLHF
NA	TRBV4-1	TRBJ2-1	TRBD2	TGCGCCAGCAGGGCTAGCGGGAGGGCCAGAGAGCAGTTCTTC	CASRASGRAREQFF
NA	TRBV28	TRBJ1-2	TRBD1	TGTGCCAGCAGTTTAATTATCGGGGACAGGGGGCTTGGCTACACCTTC	CASSLIIGDRGLGYTF
few	TRBV5-6	TRBJ2-3	NA	TGTGCCAGCAGCTTGACTAGGCGGGTGGGCACAGATACGCAGTATTTT	CASSLTRRVGTDTQYF
NA	TRBV4-1	TRBJ2-2	TRBD2	TGCGCCAGCAGCCAAGAGGGGATAGCGGGAGGCCCTGGGGACGGGGAGCTGTTTTTT	CASSQEGIAGGPGDGELFF
NA	TRBV5-6	TRBJ2-7	TRBD1	TGTGCCAGCAGCGCGGGACAGGATTCCTACGAGCAGTACTTC	CASSAGQDSYEQYF
once	TRBV4-1	TRBJ2-5	TRBD2	TGCGCCAGCAGCGGATTTACGGGAGGGCCCGAGACCCAGTACTTC	CASSGFTGGPETQYF
NA	TRBV19	TRBJ2-7	TRBD1	TGTGCCAGTAGTATATTTACAGGGGGCATCTACGAGCAGTACTTC	CASSIFTGGIYEQYF
NA	TRBV7-9	TRBJ1-2	TRBD1	TGTGCCAGCAGCTTAGGGACAGGGGGCCTAAGCCGCTATGGCTACACCTTC	CASSLGTGGLSRYGYTF
NA	TRBV27	TRBJ2-1	TRBD1	TGTGCCAGCAGTCGGGGACAGTACTCCTACAATGAGCAGTTCTTC	CASSRGQYSYNEQFF
few	TRBV10-3	TRBJ1-3	NA	TGTGCCATCAGTACTCCTGGAAACACCATATATTTT	CAISTPGNTIYF
few	TRBV12-5	TRBJ2-7	NA	TGTGCTAGTGGTTCGACATTCTACGAGCAGTACTTC	CASGSTFYEQYF
NA	TRBV12-3/TRBV12-4	TRBJ1-2	TRBD1	TGTGCCAGCAGTTGGACAGGGGTTGGCTACACCTTC	CASSWTGVGYTF
NA	TRBV2	TRBJ2-5	TRBD1	TGTGCCAGCAGTGAACGAAGGGGGCAGGAGACCCAGTACTTC	CASSERRGQETQYF